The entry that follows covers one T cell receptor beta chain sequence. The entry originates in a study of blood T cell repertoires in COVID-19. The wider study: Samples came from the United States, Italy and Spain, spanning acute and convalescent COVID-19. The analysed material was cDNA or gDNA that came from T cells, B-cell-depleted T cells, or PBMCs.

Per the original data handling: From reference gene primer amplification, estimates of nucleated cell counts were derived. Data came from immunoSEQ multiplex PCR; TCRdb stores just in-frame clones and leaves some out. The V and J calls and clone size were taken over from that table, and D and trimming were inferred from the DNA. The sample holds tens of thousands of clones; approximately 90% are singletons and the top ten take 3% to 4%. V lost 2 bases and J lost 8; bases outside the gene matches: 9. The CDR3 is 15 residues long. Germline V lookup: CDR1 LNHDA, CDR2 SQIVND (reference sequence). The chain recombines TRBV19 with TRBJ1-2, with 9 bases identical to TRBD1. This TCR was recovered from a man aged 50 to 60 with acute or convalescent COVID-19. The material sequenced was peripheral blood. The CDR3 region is CASSISSWTGDGYTF. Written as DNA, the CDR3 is TGTGCCAGTAGTATAAGTTCGTGGACAGGGGACGGCTACACCTTC. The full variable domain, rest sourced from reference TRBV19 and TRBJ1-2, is DGGITQSPKYLFRKEGQNVTLSCEQNLNHDAMYWYRQDPGQGLRLIYYSQIVNDFQKGDIAEGYSVSREKKESFPLTVTSAQKNPTAFYLCASSISSWTGDGYTFGSGTRLTVV.